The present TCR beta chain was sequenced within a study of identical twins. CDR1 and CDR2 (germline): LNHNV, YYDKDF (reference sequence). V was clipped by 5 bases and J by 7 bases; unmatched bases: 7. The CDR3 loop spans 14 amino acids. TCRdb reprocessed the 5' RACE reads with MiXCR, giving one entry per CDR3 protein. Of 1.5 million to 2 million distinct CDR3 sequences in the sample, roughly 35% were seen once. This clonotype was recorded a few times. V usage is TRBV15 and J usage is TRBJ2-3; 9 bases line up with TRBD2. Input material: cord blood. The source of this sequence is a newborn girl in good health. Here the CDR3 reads CATSLAGGPNTQYF. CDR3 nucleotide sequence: TGTGCCACCAGCCTTGCGGGGGGGCCAAATACGCAGTATTTT. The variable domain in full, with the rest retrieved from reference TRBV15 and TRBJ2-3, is DAMVIQNPRYQVTQFGKPVTLSCSQTLNHNVMYWYQQKSSQAPKLLFHYYDKDFNNEADTPDNFQSRRPNTSFCFLDIRSPGLGDTAMYLCATSLAGGPNTQYFGPGTRLTVL.